This TCR beta chain was profiled in a study of blood T cells in healthy people across ages (dated by TCRdb to the mid-2010s). About the full investigation: In model experiments, template switching captured roughly one uniquely barcoded TCR beta cDNA molecule for every two T cells. The study analyzed two additional independent replicas of 1 million unique cDNA reads from the same blood draw for two donors, one aged 18 to 29 and one aged 80 or older. The donors were divided into four age groups: young (average around 17 years), middle-aged (over 35), aged (approximately 62) and long-lived (roughly 82). Age-related changes in TCR beta repertoire diversity were measured in the study by deep sequencing normalized with unique cDNA molecular identifiers.

In the case of this clonotype: Its antigen is currently not known. It has no much larger one-base neighbor in the sample; base qualities were not kept.

V gives up 7 bases and J gives up 5 bases, and the segment between their germline ends measures 7 bases. The germline V gene sets CDR1 to SQVTM and CDR2 to ANQGSEA. Reading from cysteine to phenylalanine, the CDR3 counts 10 amino acids. The CDR3 DNA has 30 bases and is translated from base 1. Donors were a few dozen systemically healthy Caucasian individuals from Russia aged roughly 6 to 95 years. Each donor gave 8 to 10 milliliters of peripheral blood, collected into EDTA-treated Vacutainer tubes. Ficoll-Paque density-gradient centrifugation was used to isolate PBMCs, with at least 7 million per sample. Trizol reagent was used to extract total RNA from the PBMCs, yielding at least 5.5 micrograms per sample. For every donor, flow cytometry on a PBMC aliquot measured the percentage of naive CD45RAhigh/CD27high T cells. Results the study describes overall, beyond this receptor: Because donor CMV infection status was unknown, age-related changes in expanded clonotypes were potentially confounded. Observed TCR beta diversity per million T cells fell roughly linearly with age, and a significant reduction was already apparent by age roughly 41. Conclusive comparison of naive and antigen-experienced compartments was prevented by the profiling of bulk unsorted PBMCs. Compared with the aged group, the long-lived group had more naive CD4+ T cells, fewer expanded clones and increased TCR diversity, a pattern suggesting age selection. A strong correlation was found between observed TCR beta diversity and the percentage of naive T cells measured by flow cytometry. Total diversity estimates from one million sequenced T cells were considered lower bounds and underestimates.

Library generation was performed with 5' RACE. The sequencing machine was an Illumina HiSeq 2500. A second PCR of about 7 to 12 cycles was run with a J-beta primer mix and a sample-barcoded 5' primer. Each TCR beta cDNA molecule received a unique molecular identifier from a template-switch 5' adaptor carrying 12 random nucleotides. Each sample yielded at least 2.5 million CDR3-containing paired-end reads. The Mint cDNA synthesis kit, primed by a TRBC-specific oligonucleotide, was used to synthesize first-strand cDNA from all RNA. All cDNA was treated with uracil-DNA glycosylase and then went through a first 18-cycle PCR with the universal primers M1SS and BC2_uni_R. The authors processed their data as follows. Normalization of each sample was performed by random selection of 1 million high-quality reads, each carrying a distinct molecular identifier. Instead of being binned into consensus sequences, reads that shared molecular identifiers were thrown out. MiTCR, with a Q25 quality threshold and the strictest error-elimination algorithm, was used for CDR3 identification, clonotype clustering and error correction. A nonparametric unseen species model with Euler transformation was used to estimate a lower bound on total TCR beta diversity. TCRdb applied fastp at Q25 and MiXCR to the public reads, then kept only in-frame beta chains. Rows are combined by CDR3 protein, so each entry shows the most common genes and DNA. Here the V and J calls rest on TCRdb's processing, not on the authors' analysis. Here the sample has roughly 500,000 distinct CDR3 sequences; 24% occur a single time. 8.7% of the sample is held by the ten biggest clonotypes.

This same sample was also part of a study on T cells of mothers and their children. As the second study states: The donors were nine systemically healthy Caucasian individuals, made up of three mothers and their six children. cDNA synthesis consumed the entire amount of extracted RNA, loaded at 1.5 ug RNA in each 15 ul reaction. In the second PCR, sample barcodes and 2-4 random nucleotides were introduced via the M1S primer. Over 9.5 million TCR beta CDR3 reads were obtained for each mother, and approximately 3 million reads were obtained for each child. Thymic selection similarly shapes TCR recombination output in related and unrelated pairs, with minor effect from inherited differences. Normalized repertoire overlap in related mother-child pairs was always slightly higher than in unrelated mother-child pairs, but the difference was never significant. With a sensitivity of approximately 96 clones per million clonotypes, no persistent microchimeric T cell clones were detected. To look for features that set related mother-child pairs apart from unrelated individuals, the researchers ran deep NGS to compare the TCR beta repertoires of mothers and children. Mothers averaged roughly 40 +/- 4 years of age and children averaged around 10 +/- 4 years. Libraries were sequenced on Illumina HiSeq 2000 with 100+100 nt paired-end reads after adapter ligation with NEBNext reagents. To avoid cross-contamination, the mother libraries and the child libraries were prepared a month apart and sequenced in separate runs. For each donor, between roughly 450,000 and 2,300,000 distinct TCR beta clonotypes were identified. Naive TCR beta clonotypes were estimated from low-frequency clonotypes matched to each donor's FACS-determined naive share, without sorting.

The receptor chain draws on TRBV29-1 and TRBJ2-3; the D region possibly corresponds to TRBD2 (5 bases align). The clonotype originates from a boy aged 5-17 years in good health. Input material: blood. For the CDR3, the sequence is CSAGGDTQYF. The nucleotide sequence is given as TGCAGCGCCGGAGGAGATACGCAGTATTTT.